This TCR beta chain emerged from a study of T cells in Graves' hyperthyroidism and ophthalmopathy. RNA transcripts yielded amplified TCR beta CDR3 regions. A set of HTBI primers served as the primers for a first-round RT-PCR of the TCR CDR3. TCRdb itself ran the multiplex PCR reads through MiXCR, one entry per CDR3 protein. This repertoire shows fewer than 800,000 distinct CDR3 sequences, roughly 15% found once; its top ten account for approximately 8%. The CDR3 covers 14 residues. Germline values: CDR1 MDHEN, CDR2 SYDVKM. Trimming removed 6 bases from V and 4 bases from J, with 13 bases in between. The clonotype originates from a young man with Graves' hyperthyroidism. J is TRBJ1-5 and V is TRBV28; weak D call: TRBD1 (5 bases). The sequenced sample was blood. The DNA of the CDR3 is TGTGCCAGCAGACCTGGGGGACTAAATCAGCCCCAGCATTTT. Encoded protein: CASRPGGLNQPQHF.